This is a list of T cell receptor beta chains from one sample in a study of CD8+CD57+ T cells in acquired aplastic anemia. TCRdb redid the calling of the reads with MiXCR, one entry per CDR3 protein. The table shows 150,000 to 200,000 distinct CDR3 sequences, with roughly 64% occurring only once. The sample taken for sequencing was sorted CD4+, CD8+, or CD8+CD57+ T cells (not recorded which) from PBMCs. The receptors stem from a human donor with severe aplastic anemia or a healthy control (not recorded which). Each CDR3 is given with its conserved first and last residue. A D gene is named only where the DNA matches it firmly. For some rows the clone size is stated as once, few or many, or as a class when expanded; others skip it.

cdr3_nt cdr3_aa j_call clone_size d_call v_call
TGTGCCAGCAGCCCTGTTGGCGGGGTGATCTACGAGCAGTACTTC CASSPVGGVIYEQYF TRBJ2-7 many . TRBV3-1
TGTGCCAGCAGCCCCCGGGACGCTACCTACGAGCAGTACTTC CASSPRDATYEQYF TRBJ2-7 many . TRBV3-1
TGTGCCAGCAGCGCGAGGGACAGCTCGAACACTGAAGCTTTCTTT CASSARDSSNTEAFF TRBJ1-1 . TRBD1 TRBV7-2
TGTGCCAGCAGTACGGGATACGAGCAGTACTTC CASSTGYEQYF TRBJ2-7 . . TRBV6-5
TGTGCCAGCAGTTCTATGCCCGGGGGGGAGCAGTACTTC CASSSMPGGEQYF TRBJ2-7 . TRBD2 TRBV12-3/TRBV12-4
TGTGCCATCAGTGCTAAGGGGGCAGGATACGAGCAGTACTTC CAISAKGAGYEQYF TRBJ2-7 . TRBD1 TRBV10-3
TGCAGCGCTAGAGTAGCTGACCCCTACTCCTACGAGCAGTACTTC CSARVADPYSYEQYF TRBJ2-7 once . TRBV20-1
TGTGCCAGTAGTACCACCGGGACAGTATCCTACGAGCAGTACTTC CASSTTGTVSYEQYF TRBJ2-7 . TRBD1 TRBV19
TGTGCCAGCAGCAAGCTAGCGCAAGAGGCCCAGTACTTC CASSKLAQEAQYF TRBJ2-5 . . TRBV7-9
TGTGCCAGCGGCCAAGGGGACTACAATGAGCAGTTCTTC CASGQGDYNEQFF TRBJ2-1 many . TRBV6-6
TGTGCCAGTAGTGGTTTAGCGGGAGTAAGCGACGAGCAGTACTTC CASSGLAGVSDEQYF TRBJ2-7 . TRBD2 TRBV19
TGTGCCAGCAGCTTACCGGTCTCTGGGGCCAACGTCCTGACTTTC CASSLPVSGANVLTF TRBJ2-6 . . TRBV7-8